These T cell receptor beta chains were read from a single sample in a study of T cells after yellow fever vaccination. TCRdb analysed the 5' RACE reads with MiXCR anew, one entry per CDR3 protein. The sample lists 400,000 or so distinct CDR3 sequences, around 10% occurring once. The material was PBMCs, obtained on the day of the first yellow fever vaccination. All receptors come from a young man who received the YFV17D yellow fever vaccine. Both conserved end residues are part of each CDR3. A D gene is named only where the DNA matches it firmly. Clone size, where shown, is once, few, many, or a class for clones that have expanded.

size: .
J: TRBJ2-4
D: .
V: TRBV7-2
DNA: TGTGCCAGCAGCAGCTCGTTTACAGGAAACATTCAGTACTTC
CDR3: CASSSSFTGNIQYF

size: .
J: TRBJ2-1
D: TRBD1
V: TRBV28
DNA: TGTGCCAGCAGCCGGGACAGGATATTCAATGAGCAGTTCTTC
CDR3: CASSRDRIFNEQFF

size: many
J: TRBJ1-2
D: TRBD1
V: TRBV6-5
DNA: TGTGCCAGCGGGACAGGGGGCTTCTATGGCTACACCTTC
CDR3: CASGTGGFYGYTF

size: many
J: TRBJ2-1
D: TRBD2
V: TRBV3-1
DNA: TGTGCCAGCAGCCAAGTTCCAAATCTAGCGGGGGGTCTCAATGAGCAGTTCTTC
CDR3: CASSQVPNLAGGLNEQFF

size: .
J: TRBJ2-5
D: TRBD2
V: TRBV20-1
DNA: TGCAGTGCTAGACCTCTAGCGGGGCAGGGGCAAGAGACCCAGTACTTC
CDR3: CSARPLAGQGQETQYF

size: .
J: TRBJ1-1
D: .
V: TRBV20-1
DNA: TGCAGTGCGATGACAGCAATGAACACTGAAGCTTTCTTT
CDR3: CSAMTAMNTEAFF

size: few
J: TRBJ1-3
D: .
V: TRBV6-5
DNA: TGTGCCAGCAGTTACGGCAGCTCTGGAAACACCATATATTTT
CDR3: CASSYGSSGNTIYF

size: .
J: TRBJ2-3
D: .
V: TRBV28
DNA: TGTGCCAGCAGTTTCAGGGTAGCAGATACGCAGTATTTT
CDR3: CASSFRVADTQYF

size: few
J: TRBJ2-4
D: .
V: TRBV5-1
DNA: TGCGCCAGCAGCTTGGGGGGGGGCCGGCAGGACATTCAGTACTTC
CDR3: CASSLGGGRQDIQYF

size: .
J: TRBJ1-2
D: .
V: TRBV18
DNA: TGTGCCAGCCAGGGCAGGGAGAACTATGGCTACACCTTC
CDR3: CASQGRENYGYTF

size: .
J: TRBJ2-1
D: .
V: TRBV5-4
DNA: TGTGCCAGCAGCTGGGGGCTTTGGGACTTGGGGGAGCAGTTCTTC
CDR3: CASSWGLWDLGEQFF

size: few
J: TRBJ1-3
D: .
V: TRBV6-1
DNA: TGTGCCAGCAGCCTAACAGGGTCCACTCATCGCTCTGGAAACACCATATATTTT
CDR3: CASSLTGSTHRSGNTIYF

size: .
J: TRBJ2-2
D: TRBD1
V: TRBV24-1
DNA: TGTGCCACCAGTGATTTGCGCAGGGGGATCGGGGAGCTGTTTTTT
CDR3: CATSDLRRGIGELFF